These 12 T cell receptor beta chains share one sample of origin, sequenced in a study of tumor and adjacent non-tumor tissue in lung cancer. This sample's RNA came from whole unsorted tissue. This non-tumor lung sample came from over 3 cm beyond the tumor edge. TCRbeta libraries were built with three rounds of nested PCR, modified from ARM-PCR. One entry per CDR3 protein results from TCRdb running MiXCR on the multiplex PCR reads. This sample yields about 60,000 distinct CDR3 sequences, of which more than 55% are seen a single time; less than 35% belongs to the top ten. Sequencing was carried out using distant non-tumor lung tissue. Receptors were obtained from a man in his sixties or seventies with non-small cell lung cancer.

Regarding this clonotype: A junction end diverges from the germline sequence, so it may reflect a read error. V usage is TRBV5-4 and J usage is TRBJ2-1, with 10 bases matching TRBD2. The CDR3 is 16 amino acids. Per germline, CDR1 SGHNT and CDR2 YYREEE (reference sequence). CDR3 loop: CACSRASGGEYNVQFF. The CDR3 bases are TGTGCCTGCAGCAGGGCGAGCGGGGGGGAGTACAATGTACAGTTCTTC.

Concerning this clonotype itself: At one of its ends the junction is not consistent with the germline gene, which may arise from a read error. The rearrangement links TRBV5-1 to TRBJ2-2; tentatively, D is TRBD2 (5 bases). CDR1 SGHRS and CDR2 YFSETQ come from the germline V gene. This CDR3 has 14 residues. The CDR3 protein is CASSLRGNAGELFF. CDR3 DNA: TGCGCCAGTAGCTTGAGAGGGAACGCCGGGGAGCTGTTTTTT.

This sequence joins TRBV11-2 and TRBJ2-3; no reliable D call. CDR3 size: 13 residues. Looked up from germline, CDR1 is SGHAT and CDR2 is FQNNGV. The CDR3 spells CVNSRLNADTQYF. The CDR3 region has the DNA TGTGTCAACAGCCGGCTAAATGCAGATACGCAGTATTTT.

For this clonotype: The conserved closing phenylalanine or tryptophan is absent in this CDR3, likely reflecting a read error. Because the CDR3's place on the DNA is in doubt, the DNA is left out and the CDR3 is given as listed by TCRdb. The chain joins TRBV4-2 to TRBJ2-6; the D call of TRBD2 is as the table states it, not checked on the DNA. The germline V gene encodes CDR1 LGHNA and CDR2 YNFKEQ. The CDR3 contains 16 residues when both ends are counted. CDR3 residues: CASSQGAGAGANVLTL.

The sample holds many counts of this clonotype. The rearrangement joins TRBV12-3 or TRBV12-4 to TRBJ1-5; D uncertain. Between the trimmed V and J ends, which lost 8 bases and 4 bases, there was a span of 9 bases. This CDR3 region has 12 residues. CDR3 region: CASQERNQPQHF. DNA of the CDR3: TGTGCCAGCCAGGAGCGGAATCAGCCCCAGCATTTT.

Details on this clonotype: Since a much larger clone is just one base distant, this may be a read error. This chain's CDR3 is CAISESTQGIGELFF. For the CDR3, the DNA is TGTGCCATCAGTGAGTCGACTCAGGGCATCGGGGAGCTGTTTTTT. The gene calls are TRBV10-3 and TRBJ2-2; the D gene is possibly TRBD1 (5 bases). Germline loops: CDR1 ENHRY, CDR2 SYGVKD. The length of the CDR3 is 15 residues. The ends were cut back, 0 bases at V and 7 bases at J, with 12 bases in the middle.

A remark on this clonotype: Germline and junction disagree at one end, which may indicate a read error. The chain uses TRBV11-2 and TRBJ2-5; tentative D call: TRBD1 (5 bases). The CDR3 runs 13 residues. The germline CDR1 and CDR2 sequences are SGHAT and FQNNGV. In DNA, the CDR3 is TGTGCCATCAGCAGAGACAGAAAAGAGACCCAGTACTTT. Translated, it gives CAISRDRKETQYF.

The chain links TRBV29-1 to TRBJ2-2, with D perhaps TRBD2 (5 bases). The CDR3 is 13 residues long. Germline CDR1 reads SQVTM; CDR2 reads ANQGSEA. The CDR3 is CNVWLLVTGELFF. The CDR3 nucleotides read TGCAATGTTTGGTTACTAGTAACCGGGGAGCTGTTTTTT.

This rearrangement joins TRBV20-1 to TRBJ2-7; D not resolved. V lost 8 bases, J lost 0 bases, and 14 bases lay in between. CDR1 is DFQATT and CDR2 is SNEGSKA in the germline V gene (reference sequence). CDR3 length equals 13 residues. The CDR3 DNA sequence: TGCAGTACTGTGACTCATACCTCCTACGAGCAGTACTTC. Translation gives CSTVTHTSYEQYF.

With respect to this clonotype: This could be a read error, since a much larger clone is one nucleotide away. The gene calls are TRBV29-1 and TRBJ2-3, with a tentative D call TRBD2 (5 bases). There are 15 residues in the CDR3. CDR1 and CDR2 (germline): SQVTM, ANQGSEA. V dropped 6 bases and J dropped 4 bases, with 20 bases sitting between them. Written as DNA, the CDR3 is TGCAGCGTGAGGGTTAGCTGGAGTCGCTCAGATACGCAGTATTTT. Its translation: CSVRVSWSRSDTQYF.

This clonotype was observed at least ten times. The chain employs TRBV12-3 or TRBV12-4 and TRBJ1-2, with a weak D call TRBD1 (5 bases). This CDR3 contains 18 residues. V was shortened by 6 bases and J by 2 bases, with 25 bases between the two germline ends. This CDR3 reads CASRVKGRGSTLNYGYTF. The CDR3 coding sequence is TGTGCCAGCAGGGTAAAGGGTCGGGGGAGTACGCTAAACTATGGCTACACCTTC.

This clonotype appeared once. At one end, the junction sequence differs from germline, possibly due to a read error. This chain links TRBV12-3 or TRBV12-4 with TRBJ2-7; 8 bases are shared with TRBD1. This CDR3 is 15 amino acids long. In nucleotides, the CDR3 is TGTGCCAGCAGGTATGCAGGGGGCCACTCCTACGAGCGGTACTTC. It translates to CASRYAGGHSYERYF.